This passage covers 8 T cell receptor beta chains from one sample sequenced in a study of beta chain features in type 1 diabetes (dated by TCRdb to 2017 to 2018). These TCRs' antigens remain unknown. What the study reported, not specific to this receptor: In all four CD4+ subsets, TCRB CDR3 length was moderately but significantly shorter in type 1 diabetes patients.

The library was built by means of the immunoSEQ multiplex PCR assay. The entire amount of isolated RNA was reverse transcribed using the High Capacity cDNA Reverse Transcription Kit, so the sequenced TCRB transcripts were expressed ones. Entries here come from immuneACCESS through TCRdb and include only in-frame sequences with V and J called. Some clones fail to appear in such tables; in the studies checked, an unresolved V gene covers under half of the shortfall, and the cause of the remainder is unknown. The sample table records around 690,000 clones; around an eighth of these occur just once. The ten largest make up over 0.1% of the sample. Sequencing was performed on naive CD4+ T cells from blood. The sample's cell subset or site label, decoded: true naive CD4+ T cells. The receptors were gathered from a young man with type 1 diabetes.

This chain joins TRBV18 and TRBJ1-2; 7 positions agree with TRBD1. V gave up 6 bases and J gave up 7 bases; unmatched junction bases: 8. The CDR3 runs 13 residues. Germline V gives CDR1 KGHSH, CDR2 LQKENI. In nucleotides, the CDR3 is TGTGCCAGCTCCCCGGAGGGACAGAGTGGCTACACCTTC. Residues: CASSPEGQSGYTF.

There are a few counts of this clone. The chain uses TRBV30 and TRBJ1-5; TRBD1 matches 9 bases. J lost 6 bases, V lost 5 bases, and 11 bases had no gene match. The CDR3 length is 15 residues. Germline lookup yields CDR1 GTSNPN and CDR2 SVGIG (reference sequence). CDR3 coding DNA: TGTGCCTGGGGACCCAAGACAGGGGGATCTCAGCCCCAGCATTTT. It is translated as CAWGPKTGGSQPQHF.

This chain joins TRBV18 and TRBJ2-7, with D possibly TRBD1 on 6 matching bases. From germline, CDR1 is KGHSH and CDR2 LQKENI. The CDR3 is 14 amino acids. The V gene lost 1 base and the J gene lost 6 bases, with 13 bases spanning the gap. CDR3 coding DNA: TGTGCCAGCTCACCACGGGCCCAGGGGCGCGAGCAGTACTTC. Translating gives CASSPRAQGREQYF.

To note about this clone: The sample contains more than one DNA sequence encoding this CDR3. This rearrangement joins TRBV29-1 to TRBJ2-5, with no clear D. Germline V gene sequence: CDR1 SQVTM, CDR2 ANQGSEA. Trimming shortened V by 4 bases and J by 1 base, and 1 base separated the two germline ends. The CDR3 runs to 10 residues. The CDR3 protein is CSVVQETQYF. CDR3 DNA sequence: TGCAGCGTTGTCCAAGAGACCCAGTACTTC.

This chain links TRBV4-2 with TRBJ2-7; 10 positions agree with TRBD1. V shed 1 base, J shed 7 bases, and the junction held 10 bases outside the gene matches. Germline assignment: CDR1 LGHNA and CDR2 YNFKEQ. The length of the CDR3 is 16 residues. CDR3 sequence (DNA): TGTGCCAGCAGCCAAGGGACAGGGGGTGGACTAGGGGAGCAGTACTTC. Protein sequence: CASSQGTGGGLGEQYF.

As concerns this clone: Other DNA sequences in the sample encode the same CDR3. The chain is built from TRBV5-1 and TRBJ2-1; TRBD2 might be the D (5 bases). Trimming cost V 0 bases and J 0 bases, with 7 bases left between them. The germline V gene has CDR1 SGHRS and CDR2 YFSETQ. The CDR3 is 15 amino acids. CDR3 DNA sequence: TGCGCCAGCAGCTTGGGAGGGAGCTCCTACAATGAGCAGTTCTTC. This codes for CASSLGGSSYNEQFF.

V gene TRBV5-1 combines with J gene TRBJ1-4; D remains unclear. The CDR3 totals 16 residues. The germline V gene has CDR1 SGHRS and CDR2 YFSETQ. V was clipped by 0 bases and J by 0 bases, with 9 bases between them. CDR3 protein: CASSLGALATNEKLFF. Here the CDR3 DNA reads TGCGCCAGCAGCTTGGGGGCACTTGCAACTAATGAAAAACTGTTTTTT. The complete variable domain, with remaining parts taken from reference TRBV5-1 and TRBJ1-4, reads KAGVTQTPRYLIKTRGQQVTLSCSPISGHRSVSWYQQTPGQGLQFLFEYFSETQRNKGNFPGRFSGRQFSNSRSEMNVSTLELGDSALYLCASSLGALATNEKLFFGSGTQLSVL.

The rearrangement joins TRBV5-1 to TRBJ2-6, with 7 nucleotides matching TRBD1. Germline values: CDR1 SGHRS, CDR2 YFSETQ. The CDR3 loop spans 18 amino acids. V lost 2 bases, J lost 0 bases, and 8 bases stayed unmatched. CDR3: CASSFSDRDSSGANVLTF. The CDR3 nucleotides read TGCGCCAGCAGCTTTTCCGACAGGGACAGCTCTGGGGCCAACGTCCTGACTTTC.